These 30 T cell receptor beta chains were all obtained from the same sample, sequenced in a study of memory CD4+ T cells and cytomegalovirus serostatus. The repertoire was sequenced with immunoSEQ multiplex PCR; TCRdb's copy has only in-frame clones and lacks some. The table lists about 56,000 clones, more than 75% of them singletons, with 0.4% in the top ten. The sort gate was single viable CD3+CD4+CD8-CD45RO+ cells for memory CD4+ T cells. Sequences were obtained from memory CD4+ T cells from blood. These receptor sequences come from an adult in good health and CMV-seronegative.

The gene calls are TRBV7-3 and TRBJ2-2; 9 bases align to TRBD2. The V and J ends lost 5 bases and 5 bases, in that order; junction bases with no gene match: 6. In germline, CDR1 is SGHTA, CDR2 FQGTGA. This CDR3 has 15 amino acids. CDR3 loop: CASSRGGAGTGELFF. The DNA of the CDR3 is TGTGCCAGCAGCCGCGGGGGGGCTGGGACCGGGGAGCTGTTTTTT. Based on the CDR3 plus reference TRBV7-3 and TRBJ2-2, the full variable domain is GAGVSQTPSNKVTEKGKYVELRCDPISGHTALYWYRQSLGQGPEFLIYFQGTGAADDSGLPNDRFFAVRPEGSVSTLKIQRTERGDSAVYLCASSRGGAGTGELFFGEGSRLTVL.

The chain recombines TRBV6-5 with TRBJ2-3; D uncertain. V shed 8 bases and J shed 7 bases, with 16 bases lying between them. Germline lookup yields CDR1 MNHEY and CDR2 SVGAGI. The CDR3 runs 13 residues. CDR3 in amino acids: CASRAFAAHTQYF. DNA of the CDR3: TGTGCCAGCCGGGCCTTCGCGGCCCATACGCAGTATTTT.

V is TRBV10-3 and J is TRBJ2-3; TRBD2 is a possible D gene (5 bases). The CDR3 contains 14 residues. Between the trimmed V and J ends, which lost 6 bases and 1 base, there was a span of 11 bases. The germline gives CDR1 ENHRY, CDR2 SYGVKD. The CDR3 is CAISNQRGTDTQYF. CDR3 nucleotides: TGTGCCATCAGCAACCAGAGGGGCACAGATACGCAGTATTTT.

The rearrangement links TRBV29-1 to TRBJ1-3; no firm D call. The CDR3 length is 13 residues. V was clipped by 7 bases and J by 0 bases, with 10 bases between them. CDR1 is SQVTM and CDR2 is ANQGSEA in the germline V gene. Here the CDR3 reads CSGVSSSGNTIYF. As DNA, the CDR3 is TGCAGCGGCGTGAGTAGCTCTGGAAACACCATATATTTT.

The chain uses TRBV28 and TRBJ1-5; no clear D. Trimming stripped 0 bases from V and 4 bases from J, with 13 bases between. CDR1 and CDR2 from the germline V gene are MDHEN and SYDVKM. The CDR3 extends over 16 amino acids. CDR3 sequence: CASSLWSIRLNQPQHF. CDR3 sequence (DNA): TGTGCCAGCAGTTTATGGAGCATCCGGCTAAATCAGCCCCAGCATTTT.

V is TRBV5-1 and J is TRBJ2-2, with D perhaps given as TRBD1 or TRBD2 (5 bases each). CDR3 length equals 15 residues. V lost 5 bases to trimming and J lost 3 bases, with 14 bases between them. CDR1 SGHRS and CDR2 YFSETQ come from the germline V gene. The DNA for the CDR3 is TGCGCCAGCAGTCGTGAAGGGGACCACACCGGGGAGCTGTTTTTT. Its protein product is CASSREGDHTGELFF.

The gene calls are TRBV7-2 and TRBJ1-2; 9 bases match TRBD1. Looked up from germline, CDR1 is SGHTA and CDR2 is FQGNSA. There are 15 residues in the CDR3. With V trimmed by 5 bases and J by 8 bases, 12 bases remained unmatched. CDR3 region: CASSLAGQGKGGYTF. CDR3 nucleotide sequence: TGTGCCAGCAGCCTGGCCGGACAGGGGAAAGGAGGCTACACCTTC.

This chain uses TRBV2 with TRBJ2-1; the D gene could be TRBD1 or TRBD2 (6 bases each). V was clipped by 4 bases and J by 2 bases, with 9 bases between them. The CDR3 is made up of 14 amino acids. In germline, CDR1 is SNHLY, CDR2 FYNNEI. The CDR3 loop reads CASSGRGAYNEQFF. CDR3 nucleotides: TGTGCCAGCAGTGGGAGGGGGGCCTACAATGAGCAGTTCTTC.

The V and J genes are TRBV27 and TRBJ2-1; D is uncertain. Trimming stripped 2 bases from V and 8 bases from J, with 13 bases between. The CDR3 extends over 14 amino acids. Germline values: CDR1 MNHEY, CDR2 SMNVEV (reference sequence). DNA for the CDR3: TGTGCCAGCAGTTTACGAGTGGCTGGGGATGAGCAGTTCTTC. Translated: CASSLRVAGDEQFF.

The chain joins TRBV28 to TRBJ2-7; D not certain. Looked up from germline, CDR1 is MDHEN and CDR2 is SYDVKM. V lost 3 bases and J 2 bases, leaving 8 bases between the germline ends. The CDR3 totals 13 residues. CDR3 sequence (DNA): TGTGCCAGCAGTTTCGTGACTGCCTACGAGCAGTACTTC. It encodes CASSFVTAYEQYF.

CDR3 sequence (DNA): TGTGCCAGCAGTTACGGCAGGGGGAAGTACGAGCAGTACTTC. Encoded protein: CASSYGRGKYEQYF. The chain combines TRBV6-5 with TRBJ2-7, with 7 bases identical to TRBD1. The V gene's germline CDR1 is MNHEY and CDR2 SVGAGI. Trimming took 2 bases from V and 4 from J; bases not matched to a gene: 5. The CDR3 covers 14 residues.

The chain links TRBV30 to TRBJ2-7; TRBD2 aligns across 13 bases. CDR3 length equals 16 residues. Germline V gives CDR1 GTSNPN, CDR2 SVGIG (reference sequence). V dropped 3 bases and J dropped 4; count of bases not matched to a gene: 9. The CDR3 sequence is CAWRARTSGGTYEQYF. The CDR3 DNA reads TGTGCCTGGAGGGCCCGGACTAGCGGGGGTACGTACGAGCAGTACTTC.

The J gene is TRBJ1-2, the V gene TRBV28; D is ambiguous. The germline V gene encodes CDR1 MDHEN and CDR2 SYDVKM. The CDR3 has 15 amino acids. V dropped 5 bases and J dropped 6 bases, with 19 bases sitting between them. The CDR3 sequence is CASSPPGLGGNGYTF. The CDR3 nucleotides read TGTGCCAGCAGTCCACCCGGACTGGGAGGGAATGGCTACACCTTC.

V usage is TRBV7-9 and J usage is TRBJ2-3; TRBD2 aligns across 8 bases. CDR1 and CDR2 from the germline V gene are SEHNR and FQNEAQ (reference sequence). The ends lost 2 bases at V and 0 bases at J; junction bases unmatched: 7. CDR3 length: 17 amino acids. CDR3 coding DNA: TGTGCCAGCAGCTTAAAAGGGCGGGGGGCCAGCACAGATACGCAGTATTTT. Translation gives CASSLKGRGASTDTQYF.

J is TRBJ2-5 and V is TRBV5-1; D may be TRBD2 (6 bases). The V gene's germline CDR1 is SGHRS and CDR2 YFSETQ. CDR3 length equals 13 residues. With 4 bases removed from V and 4 bases from J, the gap between germline ends came to 11 bases. CDR3 sequence (DNA): TGCGCCAGCAGCCCCGCGGGGAGAGAGACCCAGTACTTC. This translates into CASSPAGRETQYF. Full variable domain (remainder filled in from reference TRBV5-1 and TRBJ2-5): KAGVTQTPRYLIKTRGQQVTLSCSPISGHRSVSWYQQTPGQGLQFLFEYFSETQRNKGNFPGRFSGRQFSNSRSEMNVSTLELGDSALYLCASSPAGRETQYFGPGTRLLVL.

This chain connects TRBV2 to TRBJ1-5; 9 bases fit TRBD1. Losses at the gene ends were 7 bases for V and 2 bases for J; bases not matched to a gene: 3. The CDR3 extends over 14 amino acids. Germline values: CDR1 SNHLY, CDR2 FYNNEI. CDR3 sequence (DNA): TGTGCCAGCATGGGGGACAGGGGCAATCAGCCCCAGCATTTT. This gives the protein CASMGDRGNQPQHF.

This rearrangement joins TRBV29-1 to TRBJ2-7, with 11 bases fitting TRBD2. In germline, CDR1 is SQVTM, CDR2 ANQGSEA. The trim removed 7 bases at V and 6 bases at J, leaving 8 bases unmatched. CDR3 length equals 13 residues. CDR3 in amino acids: CSGSTSGVGEQYF. The CDR3 coding sequence is TGCAGCGGTTCGACTAGCGGGGTAGGCGAGCAGTACTTC.

This clone is labeled medium-sized. The rearrangement links TRBV5-4 to TRBJ1-2, with D possibly matching TRBD1 (5 bases). Trimming left V 2 bases short and J 7 bases short, with 12 bases between. This CDR3 contains 13 residues. In germline, CDR1 is SGHNT, CDR2 YYREEE (reference sequence). CDR3 nucleotides: TGTGCCAGCAGCTTCCAGGGACTAGGTGGCTACACCTTC. Translation: CASSFQGLGGYTF.

This rearrangement joins TRBV6-5 to TRBJ2-7; D remains unclear. Per the germline V gene, CDR1 is MNHEY and CDR2 is SVGAGI. The CDR3 consists of 15 residues. Trimming removed 5 bases at V and 5 bases at J, with 19 bases between. The CDR3 protein is CASSLGPVTGDEQYF. In nucleotides, the CDR3 is TGTGCCAGCAGTCTCGGGCCCGTTACGGGCGACGAGCAGTACTTC.

The chain is built from TRBV9 and TRBJ1-6; no firm D call. Trimming stripped 0 bases from V and 8 bases from J, with 9 bases between. The CDR3 has 14 residues. CDR1 is SGDLS and CDR2 is YYNGEE in the germline V gene. The CDR3: CASSVGGSDSPLHF. The CDR3, as DNA: TGTGCCAGCAGCGTAGGCGGCAGTGATTCACCCCTCCACTTT. Full variable domain (remainder filled in from reference TRBV9 and TRBJ1-6): DSGVTQTPKHLITATGQRVTLRCSPRSGDLSVYWYQQSLDQGLQFLIQYYNGEERAKGNILERFSAQQFPDLHSELNLSSLELGDSALYFCASSVGGSDSPLHFGNGTRLTVT.

This sequence joins TRBV18 and TRBJ1-3, with D uncertain. Germline values: CDR1 KGHSH, CDR2 LQKENI. This CDR3 is 14 amino acids long. V was cut by 2 bases and J by 4 bases, with 9 bases left in between. DNA for the CDR3: TGTGCCAGCTCACCAGAGACTCTAGGAAACACCATATATTTT. The encoded protein is CASSPETLGNTIYF. Variable domain in full (rest from reference TRBV18 and TRBJ1-3): NAGVMQNPRHLVRRRGQEARLRCSPMKGHSHVYWYRQLPEEGLKFMVYLQKENIIDESGMPKERFSAEFPKEGPSILRIQQVVRGDSAAYFCASSPETLGNTIYFGEGSWLTVV.

J is TRBJ1-4 and V is TRBV28, with unresolved D. Trimming removed 7 bases from V and 8 bases from J, with 8 bases in between. The CDR3 is 11 residues long. Germline V gene data show CDR1 as MDHEN and CDR2 as SYDVKM. The CDR3, as DNA: TGTGCCAGCACCCGAGAGGAAAAACTGTTTTTT. Translation: CASTREEKLFF.

The rearrangement uses TRBV9 and TRBJ2-2; no clear D. Germline V gene lookup returns CDR1 SGDLS and CDR2 YYNGEE. CDR3 length equals 13 residues. The V and J ends lost 1 base and 7 bases respectively, with 8 bases between them. The CDR3 DNA reads as TGTGCCAGCAGCGTAAGACGTGGCGGGGAGCTGTTTTTT. Translating it yields CASSVRRGGELFF.

This clone was counted only a few times. The chain joins TRBV11-3 to TRBJ2-1; possible D gene TRBD2, 6 bases. The CDR3 totals 14 residues. V was trimmed by 5 bases and J by 4 bases, leaving 12 bases between them. CDR1 and CDR2 from the germline V gene are SGHNT and YENEEA. CDR3 loop: CASSGGRAYNEQFF. The CDR3 nucleotides read TGTGCCAGCAGCGGAGGGCGGGCTTACAATGAGCAGTTCTTC.

The chain joins TRBV7-9 to TRBJ1-1; tentative D call: TRBD1 (6 bases). Trimming cost V 5 bases and J 1 base, with 14 bases left between them. CDR1 is SEHNR, CDR2 FQNEAQ, per germline (reference sequence). The CDR3 runs 15 residues. CDR3 DNA sequence: TGTGCCAGCAGCCCGGGGGCAGGCGGGAACACTGAAGCTTTCTTT. Translating it yields CASSPGAGGNTEAFF.

This clone was seen more than once but under ten times. V and J are TRBV5-1 and TRBJ1-1; D gene ambiguous. V was clipped by 4 bases and J by 0 bases, with 10 bases between them. The CDR3 covers 14 residues. CDR1 is SGHRS, CDR2 YFSETQ, per germline. For the CDR3, the DNA is TGCGCCAGCAGCGGCGACGTAGTGAACACTGAAGCTTTCTTT. Translated, it gives CASSGDVVNTEAFF.

V and J are TRBV30 and TRBJ2-7; 10 bases line up with TRBD2. In germline, CDR1 is GTSNPN, CDR2 SVGIG (reference sequence). The CDR3 is made up of 14 amino acids. With V trimmed by 0 bases and J by 7 bases, 6 bases remained unmatched. This chain's CDR3 is CAWSVGLAGEEQYF. The CDR3 nucleotides are TGTGCCTGGAGTGTAGGGCTAGCGGGGGAGGAGCAGTACTTC.

This sequence joins TRBV7-9 and TRBJ1-3, with 7 nucleotides matching TRBD1. The germline gives CDR1 SEHNR, CDR2 FQNEAQ (reference sequence). The J segment lost 0 bases and the V segment lost 5 bases, leaving 4 bases of the junction unmatched. The CDR3 covers 15 residues. Here the CDR3 reads CASSPGQSSGNTIYF. The DNA of the CDR3 is TGTGCCAGCAGCCCGGGACAGAGCTCTGGAAACACCATATATTTT.

The chain recombines TRBV4-3 with TRBJ1-1; tentatively, D is TRBD1 (6 bases). V was cut by 0 bases and J by 3 bases, with 11 bases left in between. This CDR3 comprises 15 residues. The germline V gene has CDR1 LGHNA and CDR2 YSLEER. CDR3: CASSQDLRGDTEAFF. CDR3 coding DNA: TGCGCCAGCAGCCAAGATCTCAGGGGTGACACTGAAGCTTTCTTT.

The chain joins TRBV5-3 to TRBJ1-2; a possible D gene is TRBD1 (5 bases). TRBV5-3 is given ORF status, its function remaining uncertain. The CDR3 covers 15 residues. The V end was cut by 3 bases, the J end by 5 bases, with 17 bases between. CDR3 sequence: CARSWAGRVNYGYTF. In DNA, the CDR3 is TGTGCCAGAAGCTGGGCAGGGAGGGTTAATTATGGCTACACCTTC.